This T cell receptor (beta chain) was recorded in a study of regulatory T cells in long-lasting Graves disease. This clonotype was counted ten times or more. The sample's time point: persistent/refractory GD, antithyroid drugs over 5 years with positive TRAb. Extracted PBMC RNA gave rise to the TCR library. From germline, CDR1 is SGHTA and CDR2 FQGNSA. This CDR3 is built from 17 residues. Deletions cut 1 base from V and 4 bases from J, with 17 bases between. Construction of TCR beta libraries relied on iRepertoire HTBI primers and on Arm-PCR targeting CDR3 regions. Using its own MiXCR run on the multiplex PCR reads, TCRdb lists one record per CDR3 protein. The top ten clones hold 7.8% of a sample with some 440,000 distinct CDR3 sequences, roughly 20% of them seen once.

The V gene is TRBV7-2, the J gene TRBJ2-4; D assignment may be TRBD1 or TRBD2 (7 bases each). Source: peripheral blood mononuclear cells (PBMCs), taken when the disease was refractory, from a patient treated with antithyroid drugs. This receptor was identified in a female donor with Graves disease. The CDR3 DNA follows: TGTGCCAGCAGCTTAGTGGGGCTAGCGGACAGGAAAAACATTCAGTACTTC. This sequence encodes CASSLVGLADRKNIQYF.